This T cell receptor (beta chain) appears in the sequencing data of a study of T cells after yellow fever vaccination. Using its own MiXCR run on the 5' RACE reads, TCRdb lists one record per CDR3 protein. In the table there are about 320,000 distinct CDR3 sequences, approximately 4% of which are singletons. Turning to this clonotype: As yet, its antigen is unknown.

V was clipped by 2 bases and J by 2 bases, with 7 bases between them. Germline V gives CDR1 GTSNPN, CDR2 SVGIG (reference sequence). The CDR3 runs to 12 residues. Findings and caveats of the study: Although the secondary response was weaker, it peaked faster, at day 5 versus 15. Some clonotypes were seen in both the CD4 and the CD8 compartments. These made up a small share and likely arose from convergent recombination. In post-booster samples, most primary-vaccination clones reappeared (roughly 96% CD4, 75% to 90% CD8).

The gene calls are TRBV30 and TRBJ2-7; TRBD1 or TRBD2 may be the D gene (5 bases each). The TCR was taken from a man aged 18-30 years who received the YFV17D yellow fever vaccine. The sample here was PBMCs, taken 15 days after the yellow fever booster vaccination. CDR3 in DNA: TGTGCCTGGAGTAGGGACGCCTACGAGCAGTACTTC. Translating gives CAWSRDAYEQYF.